The source of this T cell receptor (beta chain) is a study of shared clonotypes between healthy human individuals. The wider study: Contributing individuals were a couple of females and three males aged 18 to 49.

V was cut by 4 bases and J by 8 bases, with 13 bases left in between. Per the germline V gene, CDR1 is SGHKS and CDR2 is YYEKEE (reference sequence). The CDR3 is 13 residues long. Approximately 30,000 T cell genomes (about 0.2 ug DNA) went into each sorted-subset replicate. Original data processing: Without quality scores, immunoSEQ junctional reads could not be filtered like full-length reads. TCRdb keeps only in-frame clones here, not all; method: immunoSEQ multiplex PCR. The V and J calls and clone size come from that table; D and trimming were worked out from the DNA. The repertoire holds 1,400,000 or so clones, with 98% as singletons.

This chain links TRBV5-5 with TRBJ2-1; no clear D gene. This clonotype was sampled from a man under 40 in good health. Sequencing was done on a sample of naive CD4+ T cells sorted from blood. Subset indicated: CD45RA+ positively selected. The DNA for the CDR3 is TGTGCCAGCAGCGTCGGCCCAGTCGATGAGCAGTTCTTC. This sequence encodes CASSVGPVDEQFF. The full variable domain, completed using reference TRBV5-5 and TRBJ2-1, is DAGVTQSPTHLIKTRGQQVTLRCSPISGHKSVSWYQQVLGQGPQFIFQYYEKEERGRGNFPDRFSARQFPNYSSELNVNALLLGDSALYLCASSVGPVDEQFFGPGTRLTVL.